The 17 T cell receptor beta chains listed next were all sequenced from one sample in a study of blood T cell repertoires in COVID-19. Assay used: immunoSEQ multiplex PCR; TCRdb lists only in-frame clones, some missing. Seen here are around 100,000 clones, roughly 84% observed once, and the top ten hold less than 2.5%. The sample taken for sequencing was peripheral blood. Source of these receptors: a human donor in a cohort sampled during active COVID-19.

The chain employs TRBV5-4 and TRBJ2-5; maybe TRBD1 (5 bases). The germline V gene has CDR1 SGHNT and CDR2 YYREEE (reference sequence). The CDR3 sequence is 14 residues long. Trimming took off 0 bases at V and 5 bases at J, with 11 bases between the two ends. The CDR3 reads CASSLATRVETQYF. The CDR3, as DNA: TGTGCCAGCAGCTTGGCCACCAGGGTTGAGACCCAGTACTTC.

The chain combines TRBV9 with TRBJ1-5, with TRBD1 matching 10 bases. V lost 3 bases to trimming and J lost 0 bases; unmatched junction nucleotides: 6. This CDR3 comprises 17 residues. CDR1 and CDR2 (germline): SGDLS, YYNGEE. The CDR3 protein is CASSAGTGAYSNQPQHF. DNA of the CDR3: TGTGCCAGCAGCGCCGGGACAGGGGCTTATAGCAATCAGCCCCAGCATTTT.

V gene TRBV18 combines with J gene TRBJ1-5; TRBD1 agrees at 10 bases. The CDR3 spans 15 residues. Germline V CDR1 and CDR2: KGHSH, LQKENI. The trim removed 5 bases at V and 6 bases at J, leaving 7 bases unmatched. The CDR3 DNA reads TGTGCCAGCTCATTGACCGGGACAGGGGTTCAGCCCCAGCATTTT. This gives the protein CASSLTGTGVQPQHF.

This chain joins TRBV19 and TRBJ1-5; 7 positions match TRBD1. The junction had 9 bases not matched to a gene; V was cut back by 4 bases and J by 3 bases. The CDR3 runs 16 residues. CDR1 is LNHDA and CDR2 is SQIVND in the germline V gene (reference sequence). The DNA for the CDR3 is TGTGCCAGTAGTAGCGCGACAGGGATGCTCAATCAGCCCCAGCATTTT. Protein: CASSSATGMLNQPQHF.

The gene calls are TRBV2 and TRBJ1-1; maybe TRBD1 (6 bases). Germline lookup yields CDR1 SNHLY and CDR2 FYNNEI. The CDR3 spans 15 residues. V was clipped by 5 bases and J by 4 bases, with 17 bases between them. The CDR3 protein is CASSKQGELRTEAFF. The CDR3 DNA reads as TGTGCCAGCAGTAAACAGGGAGAATTGCGCACTGAAGCTTTCTTT.

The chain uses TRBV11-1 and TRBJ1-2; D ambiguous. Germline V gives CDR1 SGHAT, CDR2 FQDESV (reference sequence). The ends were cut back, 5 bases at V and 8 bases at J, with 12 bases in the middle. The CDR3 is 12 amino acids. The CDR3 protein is CASSPRYEGYTF. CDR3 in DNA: TGTGCCAGCAGCCCCCGGTACGAGGGCTACACCTTC.

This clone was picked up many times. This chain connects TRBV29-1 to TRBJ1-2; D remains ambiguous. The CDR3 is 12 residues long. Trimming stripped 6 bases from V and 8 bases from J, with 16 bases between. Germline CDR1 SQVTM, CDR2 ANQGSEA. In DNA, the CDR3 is TGCAGCGTAGGGAGTGGCACGGGGGGCTACACCTTC. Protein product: CSVGSGTGGYTF. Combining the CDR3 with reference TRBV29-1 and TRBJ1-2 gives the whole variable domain SAVISQKPSRDICQRGTSLTIQCQVDSQVTMMFWYRQQPGQSLTLIATANQGSEATYESGFVIDKFPISRPNLTFSTLTVSNMSPEDSSIYLCSVGSGTGGYTFGSGTRLTVV.

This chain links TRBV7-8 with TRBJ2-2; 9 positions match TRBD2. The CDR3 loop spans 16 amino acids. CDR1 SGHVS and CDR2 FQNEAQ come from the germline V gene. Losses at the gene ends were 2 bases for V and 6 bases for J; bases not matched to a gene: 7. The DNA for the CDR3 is TGTGCCAGCAGCTTAACGGCTAGCGGGAAAGCCGGGGAGCTGTTTTTT. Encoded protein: CASSLTASGKAGELFF. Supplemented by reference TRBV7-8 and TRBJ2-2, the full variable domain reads GAGVSQSPRYKVAKRGQDVALRCDPISGHVSLFWYQQALGQGPEFLTYFQNEAQLDKSGLPSDRFFAERPEGSVSTLKIQRTQQEDSAVYLCASSLTASGKAGELFFGEGSRLTVL.

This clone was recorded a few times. The CDR3 DNA follows: TGTGCCAGCGGGCATCTCAACACTGAAGCTTTCTTT. This translates into CASGHLNTEAFF. V is TRBV6-5 and J is TRBJ1-1; D uncertain. CDR3 length equals 12 residues. Deletions cut 8 bases from V and 2 bases from J, with 9 bases between. CDR1 is MNHEY, CDR2 SVGAGI, per germline.

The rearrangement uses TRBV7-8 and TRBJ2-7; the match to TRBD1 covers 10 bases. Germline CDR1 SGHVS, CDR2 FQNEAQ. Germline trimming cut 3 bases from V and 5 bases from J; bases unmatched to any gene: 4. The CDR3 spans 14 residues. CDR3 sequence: CASSFRDRGDEQYF. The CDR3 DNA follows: TGTGCCAGCAGCTTCCGGGACAGGGGAGACGAGCAGTACTTC.

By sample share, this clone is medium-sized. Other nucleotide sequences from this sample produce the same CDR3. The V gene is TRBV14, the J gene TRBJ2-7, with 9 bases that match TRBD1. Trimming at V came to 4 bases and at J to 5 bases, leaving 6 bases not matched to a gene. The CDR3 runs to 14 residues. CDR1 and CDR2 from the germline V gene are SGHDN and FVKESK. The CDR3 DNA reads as TGTGCCAGCAGCCTCGGACAGGGGTTCCACGAGCAGTACTTC. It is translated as CASSLGQGFHEQYF.

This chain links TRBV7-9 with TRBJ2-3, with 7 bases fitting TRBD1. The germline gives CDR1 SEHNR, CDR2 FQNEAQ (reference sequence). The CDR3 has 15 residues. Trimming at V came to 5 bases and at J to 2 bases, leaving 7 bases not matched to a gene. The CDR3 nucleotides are TGTGCCAGCAGCCCACAGGGGAGTGCCACAGATACGCAGTATTTT. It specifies CASSPQGSATDTQYF.

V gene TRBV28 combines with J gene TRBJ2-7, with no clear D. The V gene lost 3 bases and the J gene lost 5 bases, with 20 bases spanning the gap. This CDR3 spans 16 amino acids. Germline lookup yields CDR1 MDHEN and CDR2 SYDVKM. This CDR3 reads CASSFPSPLSRHEQYF. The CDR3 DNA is TGTGCCAGCAGTTTCCCGAGCCCGCTCTCTCGCCACGAGCAGTACTTC. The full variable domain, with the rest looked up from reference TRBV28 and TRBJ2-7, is DVKVTQSSRYLVKRTGEKVFLECVQDMDHENMFWYRQDPGLGLRLIYFSYDVKMKEKGDIPEGYSVSREKKERFSLILESASTNQTSMYLCASSFPSPLSRHEQYFGPGTRLTVT.

DNA for the CDR3: TGTGCCAGCAGCCAAATGACCCCGGGGTATGGCTACACCTTC. It is translated as CASSQMTPGYGYTF. This chain connects TRBV14 to TRBJ1-2; unclear D gene. V was clipped by 2 bases and J by 5 bases, with 12 bases between them. The germline V gene encodes CDR1 SGHDN and CDR2 FVKESK. There are 14 residues in the CDR3.

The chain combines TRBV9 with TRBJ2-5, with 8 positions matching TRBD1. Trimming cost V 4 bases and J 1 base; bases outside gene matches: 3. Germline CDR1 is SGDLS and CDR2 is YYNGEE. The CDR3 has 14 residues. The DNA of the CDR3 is TGTGCCAGCAGCTCGCAGGGGGCCCAAGAGACCCAGTACTTC. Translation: CASSSQGAQETQYF.

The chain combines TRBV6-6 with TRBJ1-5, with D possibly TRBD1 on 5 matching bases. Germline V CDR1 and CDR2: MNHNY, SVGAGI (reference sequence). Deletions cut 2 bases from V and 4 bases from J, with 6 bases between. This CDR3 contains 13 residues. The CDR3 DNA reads TGTGCCAGCAGTTACGACAGAAATCAGCCCCAGCATTTT. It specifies CASSYDRNQPQHF.

CDR3 residues: CASSDPTVTLYNEQFF. Written as DNA, the CDR3 is TGTGCCAGCAGTGACCCGACTGTAACCCTCTACAATGAGCAGTTCTTC. V and J are TRBV2 and TRBJ2-1; D gene uncertain. Between the trimmed V and J ends, which lost 3 bases and 3 bases, there was a span of 15 bases. This CDR3 contains 16 residues. CDR1 is SNHLY and CDR2 is FYNNEI in the germline V gene. Variable domain in full (rest from reference TRBV2 and TRBJ2-1): EPEVTQTPSHQVTQMGQEVILRCVPISNHLYFYWYRQILGQKVEFLVSFYNNEISEKSEIFDDQFSVERPDGSNFTLKIRSTKLEDSAMYFCASSDPTVTLYNEQFFGPGTRLTVL.